This TCR beta chain was identified in a study of T cells in Graves' hyperthyroidism and ophthalmopathy. Germline loops: CDR1 MNHEY, CDR2 SVGEGT. V dropped 3 bases and J dropped 4 bases, with 10 bases sitting between them. This CDR3 comprises 14 residues. The investigators amplified TCR beta CDR3 regions from RNA transcripts. The TCR CDR3 was amplified in a first-round RT-PCR using the HTBI primer set. TCRdb passed the multiplex PCR reads through MiXCR, listing each CDR3 protein once. The sample holds roughly 700,000 distinct CDR3 sequences, just over 35% seen once. This clonotype has more than one count but fewer than ten.

Sequenced: blood. The chain combines TRBV6-2 or TRBV6-3 with TRBJ1-5; no clear D. This TCR was recovered from a woman aged 40 to 50 with Graves' hyperthyroidism. The CDR3 loop reads CASSYWGGNQPQHF. The CDR3 DNA reads TGTGCCAGCAGTTATTGGGGTGGGAATCAGCCCCAGCATTTT.